This TCR beta chain was identified during a study of quantifying T cell responses using KT2 cells. Study-wide background: Reverse transcription used primers in the TCR alpha and beta constant regions.

In its sample, this clonotype was seen many times. An oligo carrying a UMI was ligated to the cDNA 3' end. The first PCR ran about 4 cycles with an equimolar RC1.1 and RC1.2 beta primer mix. MiXCR, run by TCRdb on the UMI-ligation and nested PCR reads, gives a single entry per CDR3 protein. The sample includes tens of thousands of distinct CDR3 sequences, roughly 12% of them seen just once. V shed 5 bases, J shed 5 bases, and the junction held 6 bases outside the gene matches. Germline-derived CDR1 and CDR2 are SGHDT and YYEEEE. The CDR3 is 13 amino acids. Sequenced material: PBMCs spiked with cells of the T cell clone KT2. This TCR came from a human donor. The chain is built from TRBV5-6 and TRBJ1-1; TRBD1 matches at 7 bases. The DNA for the CDR3 is TGTGCCAGCAGTTGGGCAGGGGGGACTGAAGCTTTCTTT. Protein product: CASSWAGGTEAFF.